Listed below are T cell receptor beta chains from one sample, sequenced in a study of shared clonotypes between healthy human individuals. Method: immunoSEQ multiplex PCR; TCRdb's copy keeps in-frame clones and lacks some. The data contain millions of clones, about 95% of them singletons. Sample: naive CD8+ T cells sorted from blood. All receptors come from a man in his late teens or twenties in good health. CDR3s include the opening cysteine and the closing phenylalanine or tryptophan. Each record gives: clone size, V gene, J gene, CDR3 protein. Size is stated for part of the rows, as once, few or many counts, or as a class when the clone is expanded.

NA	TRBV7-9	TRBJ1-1	CASSGWTGGRDTEAFF
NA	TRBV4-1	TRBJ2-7	CASSQLGRTYEQYF
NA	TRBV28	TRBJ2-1	CASSPSGISYNEQFF
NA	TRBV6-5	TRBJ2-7	CASSYPGTSFSYEQYF
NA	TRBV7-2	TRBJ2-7	CASSLVIGEGDEQYF
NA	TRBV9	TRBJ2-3	CASSADRVADTQYF
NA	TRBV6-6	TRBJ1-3	CASTLADPGNTIYF
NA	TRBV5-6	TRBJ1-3	CASSSDGYSGNTIYF
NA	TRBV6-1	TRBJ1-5	CASSKGPNPSNQPQHF
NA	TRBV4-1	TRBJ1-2	CASSPRDREYYGYTF
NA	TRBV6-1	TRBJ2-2	CATLTGGTGELFF
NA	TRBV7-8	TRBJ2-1	CASSFIDYSWNEQFF
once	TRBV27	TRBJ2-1	CASSLTSSYNEQFF
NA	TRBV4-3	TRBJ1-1	CASSQDRDIETEAFF
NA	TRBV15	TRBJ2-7	CATSFGTATYEQYF
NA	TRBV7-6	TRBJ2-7	CASSDGLAGLEQYF
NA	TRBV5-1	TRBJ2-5	CASSSGDEETQYF
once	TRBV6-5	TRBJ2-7	CASGWGYEQYF
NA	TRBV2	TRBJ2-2	CASNDRGGRGELFF
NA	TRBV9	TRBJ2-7	CASSPGLATYEQYF
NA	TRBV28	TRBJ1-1	CASSQEGTTLEAFF
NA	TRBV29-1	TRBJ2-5	CSASSETQYF
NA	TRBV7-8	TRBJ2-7	CASSLGRQGAYEQYF
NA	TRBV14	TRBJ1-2	CASSLVAGDIGYTF
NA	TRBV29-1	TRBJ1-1	CSVFGQGGEAFF
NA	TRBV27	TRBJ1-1	CASSPSSGNMNTEAFF
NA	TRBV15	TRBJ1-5	CATSRDLGISNQPQHF
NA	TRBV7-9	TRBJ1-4	CASSPDEKLFF
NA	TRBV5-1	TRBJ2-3	CASRSSSGSWEDTQYF
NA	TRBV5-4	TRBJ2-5	CASSLTSGGNEETQYF
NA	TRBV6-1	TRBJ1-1	CASSPPGEAFF
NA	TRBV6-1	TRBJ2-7	CASSEISTYEQYF
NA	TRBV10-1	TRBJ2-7	CASSESPGQGGEQYF
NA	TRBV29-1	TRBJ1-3	CSVGAGTLSGNTIYF
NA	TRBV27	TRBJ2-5	CASSSPLDRGETQYF
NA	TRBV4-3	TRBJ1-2	CASSQIYDSGGYGYTF
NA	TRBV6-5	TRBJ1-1	CASSYSTGGEAFF
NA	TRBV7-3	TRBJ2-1	CASSFGTYNEQFF
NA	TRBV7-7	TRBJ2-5	CASSLGAETQETQYF
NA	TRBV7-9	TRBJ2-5	CASSLGPSQETQYF
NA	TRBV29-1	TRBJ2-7	CSVEPRDYPYEQYF
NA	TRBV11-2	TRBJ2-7	CASSLSTGVSYEQYF
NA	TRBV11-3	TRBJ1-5	CASSLDPDVGGHSNQPQHF
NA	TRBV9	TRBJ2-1	CASSPEGWTSLNYNEQFF
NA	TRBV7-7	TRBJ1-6	CASSLAQNSPLHF
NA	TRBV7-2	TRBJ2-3	CASSRGLAGWEDTQYF
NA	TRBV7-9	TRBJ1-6	CASSAPTGSSSYNSPLHF